Listed below are T cell receptor beta chains from one sample, sequenced in a study of identical twins. TCRdb redid the calling of the 5' RACE reads with MiXCR, one entry per CDR3 protein. The repertoire holds about 730,000 distinct CDR3 sequences, with approximately 22% as singletons. These records were also assigned to another study, of T cells expressing NK-cell markers.

Material for sequencing was PBMCs. The source is a woman in her late teens or twenties in good health. Both conserved end residues are part of each CDR3. D genes are given only for firm matches. Clone size is given for some rows only: seen once, a few or many times, or a class if the clone is expanded.

d_call	clone_size	j_call	v_call	cdr3_nt	cdr3_aa
-	-	TRBJ2-7	TRBV12-3/TRBV12-4	TGTGCCAGCAGTTCGAAGGGACTAACAGGGTCTTACGAGCAGTACTTC	CASSSKGLTGSYEQYF
TRBD1	few	TRBJ2-7	TRBV5-1	TGCGCCAGCTCCGACCGGGACAGAGGCTACGAGCAGTACTTC	CASSDRDRGYEQYF
-	-	TRBJ2-7	TRBV15	TGTGCCACCAGCAGAGGGTCATTCTACGAGCAGTACTTC	CATSRGSFYEQYF
TRBD2	-	TRBJ2-5	TRBV6-5	TGTGCCAGCAGTTACTCGGGTCGGGGGGGCTCGGAGACCCAGTACTTC	CASSYSGRGGSETQYF
TRBD2	-	TRBJ2-1	TRBV29-1	TGCAGCGTCGCTTGGGGAAGCGGGAGACCGGGTGAGCAGTTCTTC	CSVAWGSGRPGEQFF
TRBD1	-	TRBJ1-1	TRBV4-1	TGCGCCAGCAGCCAACGGACAGGTGAAGCTTTCTTT	CASSQRTGEAFF
-	-	TRBJ2-2	TRBV27	TGTGCCAGCAGTCTCACCAGCCCGCCCGGGGAGCTGTTTTTT	CASSLTSPPGELFF
-	-	TRBJ1-1	TRBV12-5	TGTGCTAGTGGTTTTTCCAGCGAAGCTTTCTTT	CASGFSSEAFF
TRBD2	few	TRBJ2-1	TRBV5-1	TGCGCCAGCAGCTTGGAGCTAGCGGGAGTACAGGAGCAGTTCTTC	CASSLELAGVQEQFF
-	-	TRBJ1-5	TRBV15	TGTGCCACCAGCAGTTCAGGGAACGATCAGCCCCAGCATTTT	CATSSSGNDQPQHF
TRBD2	-	TRBJ2-5	TRBV20-1	TGCAGTGCTCAGCAGCGGGAGGGTGGAGAGACCCAGTACTTC	CSAQQREGGETQYF
-	many	TRBJ2-3	TRBV5-1	TGCGCCAGCAGCTTGGGAGCGGGTGTCACAGATACGCAGTATTTT	CASSLGAGVTDTQYF
-	-	TRBJ2-2	TRBV29-1	TGCAGCGTGCCGACAGCCTCGGGCACCGGGGAGCTGTTTTTT	CSVPTASGTGELFF
-	-	TRBJ2-3	TRBV6-5	TGTGCCAGCAGTTACTCGAGTGGCAGGGGGACTAGCACAGATACGCAGTATTTT	CASSYSSGRGTSTDTQYF
-	few	TRBJ2-7	TRBV5-1	TGCGCCAGCAGCATACAAACAGGCCTCTCCTACGAGCAGTACTTC	CASSIQTGLSYEQYF
TRBD2	-	TRBJ2-3	TRBV30	TGTGCCTGGAGTGTACAAGCGGGAGGGGTCACAGATACGCAGTATTTT	CAWSVQAGGVTDTQYF
-	-	TRBJ2-5	TRBV7-2	TGTGCCAGCAGCTTAGATTCGATTGTGGAGACCCAGTACTTC	CASSLDSIVETQYF
-	few	TRBJ2-3	TRBV7-2	TGTGCCAGCAGTTTCCCGCCTGAGGCGCAGTATTTT	CASSFPPEAQYF
-	-	TRBJ2-1	TRBV6-1	TGTGCCAGCAGTGAAGCCTTGAGTCGGGGCTTCGGTGAGCAGTTCTTC	CASSEALSRGFGEQFF
-	few	TRBJ2-2	TRBV12-3/TRBV12-4	TGTGCCAGCGGGACAAAGAACACCGGGGAGCTGTTTTTT	CASGTKNTGELFF
-	few	TRBJ2-6	TRBV20-1	TGCAGTGCTAACGGGGCTGGTGGGGCCAACGTCCTGACTTTC	CSANGAGGANVLTF
-	-	TRBJ1-1	TRBV20-1	TGCAGTGCTGCGAATGACCCGAACACTGAAGCTTTCTTT	CSAANDPNTEAFF
TRBD1	-	TRBJ2-6	TRBV25-1	TGTGCCAGCAGTGAAGCGACAGGGGGCTTTGGGGCCAACGTCCTGACTTTC	CASSEATGGFGANVLTF
-	-	TRBJ2-2	TRBV7-2	TGTGCCAGCAGCCCGGTACAGGCGAACACCGGGGAGCTGTTTTTT	CASSPVQANTGELFF
-	-	TRBJ1-2	TRBV9	TGTGCCAGCAGCAAGGTCGAGGAGGGCGCTGGCTACACCTTC	CASSKVEEGAGYTF
-	many	TRBJ1-6	TRBV7-2	TGTGCCAGCAGCCCACCAGGGTCACCCCTCCACTTT	CASSPPGSPLHF
TRBD2	-	TRBJ2-1	TRBV7-2	TGTGCCAGCAGCTTGACAGGCGGGAGGGCCAATGAGCAGTTCTTC	CASSLTGGRANEQFF
-	few	TRBJ2-6	TRBV12-3/TRBV12-4	TGTGCCAGCAGCCCCCCGTACCCAGGCCCTGGGGCCAACGTCCTGACTTTC	CASSPPYPGPGANVLTF
TRBD2	-	TRBJ2-7	TRBV20-1	TGCAGTGCTAGAGATGATAGCGGGAGTAAGTACGAGCAGTACTTC	CSARDDSGSKYEQYF
-	-	TRBJ1-1	TRBV20-1	TGCAGTCCCATACAGGGCCCTAGGATGAACACTGAAGCTTTCTTT	CSPIQGPRMNTEAFF
-	-	TRBJ2-5	TRBV3-1	TGTGCCAGCAGCCAAGGAGTCCACCCCGTGGAGACCCAGTACTTC	CASSQGVHPVETQYF
TRBD2	many	TRBJ2-5	TRBV27	TGTGCCAGCAGTTTCATCGGACTAGCGGGGGGTCGAGAAGAGACCCAGTACTTC	CASSFIGLAGGREETQYF
TRBD2	few	TRBJ2-5	TRBV20-1	TGCAGTGCTAGACCTGGACTAGCGGGAGCCGATGCCGAGACCCAGTACTTC	CSARPGLAGADAETQYF
-	many	TRBJ1-4	TRBV20-1	TGCAGTGCTAGAGACCTTGGCGATGAAAAACTGTTTTTT	CSARDLGDEKLFF
TRBD2	few	TRBJ2-7	TRBV30	TGTGCCTGGAGTTCGACTAGCCATAGCTCCTACGAGCAGTACTTC	CAWSSTSHSSYEQYF
-	-	TRBJ1-6	TRBV5-1	TGCGCCAGCAGCTTGGGTGGGTTGGTAACTTCACCCCTCCACTTT	CASSLGGLVTSPLHF
-	once	TRBJ1-1	TRBV7-6	TGTGCCAGCAGGAAGCGGGGGATGAACACTGAAGCTTTCTTT	CASRKRGMNTEAFF
TRBD2	-	TRBJ2-3	TRBV12-3/TRBV12-4	TGTGCCAGCAGTCCCCAGACTAGCGGGGGTGATACGCAGTATTTT	CASSPQTSGGDTQYF
TRBD2	many	TRBJ2-1	TRBV4-1	TGCGCCAGCAGGCCGGGACTAGCGGGATCCAATGAGCAGTTCTTC	CASRPGLAGSNEQFF
TRBD2	-	TRBJ2-7	TRBV12-3/TRBV12-4	TGTGCCAGCACCCTACGGGGGGGCTACGAGCAGTACTTC	CASTLRGGYEQYF
-	many	TRBJ2-7	TRBV20-1	TGCAGTGCTAGAGATCCGGGGGGCCGATCCTACGAGCAGTACTTC	CSARDPGGRSYEQYF
-	-	TRBJ2-1	TRBV20-1	TGCAGTGCTAGATTGGGGGCGCAGAGCAATGAGCAGTTCTTC	CSARLGAQSNEQFF
-	-	TRBJ2-7	TRBV5-6	TGTGCCAGCAGCTTGGGACTTACTGCTGGGCAGTACTTC	CASSLGLTAGQYF
TRBD1	-	TRBJ2-7	TRBV2	TGTGCCAGCAAGGGGGACAGGGTGGGGTACGAGCAGTACTTC	CASKGDRVGYEQYF
-	-	TRBJ2-7	TRBV5-1	TGCGCCAGCAATTACGGGACAAACTACGAGCAGTACTTC	CASNYGTNYEQYF
TRBD1	-	TRBJ1-5	TRBV10-3	TGTGCCATCACCCGGGACAGAAATCAGCCCCAGCATTTT	CAITRDRNQPQHF
-	few	TRBJ2-7	TRBV7-9	TGTGCCAGCAGCTTAGGAGCGCCAGCCTACGAGCAGTACTTC	CASSLGAPAYEQYF
-	many	TRBJ2-4	TRBV5-1	TGCGCCAGCAGCCCCCTATTAGCCAAAAACATTCAGTACTTC	CASSPLLAKNIQYF
TRBD1	-	TRBJ2-1	TRBV6-1	TGTGCCAGCAGCGGACAGGGAAAGGCCTACAATGAGCAGTTCTTC	CASSGQGKAYNEQFF
TRBD1	many	TRBJ2-7	TRBV5-1	TGCGCCAGCAGCATCCGGGACAGCTTGTTCTACGAGCAGTACTTC	CASSIRDSLFYEQYF
TRBD2	-	TRBJ2-2	TRBV27	TGTGCCAGCAGGCGAGGACTAGCGTCGTCGGGGGAGCTGTTTTTT	CASRRGLASSGELFF
-	-	TRBJ2-3	TRBV2	TGTGCCAGCAGTGACGACACAGATACGCAGTATTTT	CASSDDTDTQYF
TRBD1	-	TRBJ2-3	TRBV12-3/TRBV12-4	TGTGCCAGCACCATTAGGGCCAGGGGGCGTCTCGCGGGGACGCAGTATTTT	CASTIRARGRLAGTQYF
TRBD1	-	TRBJ2-1	TRBV27	TGTGCCAGCAGTACCCTCGACAGGGATGCGATCTTC	CASSTLDRDAIF
-	-	TRBJ2-7	TRBV13	TGTGCCAGCAGCTTAGAAGGGAACCCCTACGAGCAGTACTTC	CASSLEGNPYEQYF